Presented here are 17 T cell receptor beta chains from one specimen sequenced in a study of blood T cell repertoires in COVID-19. Repertoires were generated with immunoSEQ multiplex PCR, while TCRdb's copy carries only in-frame clones and drops some. The sample has a few hundred thousand clones, over 70% seen once. The material sequenced was peripheral blood. These receptors were taken from a man in his fifties with active or convalescent COVID-19.

The chain combines TRBV10-3 with TRBJ1-1; TRBD1 is a possible D gene (5 bases). Trimming removed 6 bases from V and 5 bases from J, with 13 bases in between. Germline V CDR1 and CDR2: ENHRY, SYGVKD. The CDR3 extends over 13 amino acids. CDR3 bases: TGTGCCATCAGCATCACCCGACAGACTGAAGCTTTCTTT. Translating it yields CAISITRQTEAFF.

The V gene is TRBV6-2 or TRBV6-3, the J gene TRBJ1-5; 7 bases align to TRBD1. The ends lost 5 bases at V and 6 bases at J; junction bases unmatched: 10. The length of the CDR3 is 15 residues. The V gene's germline CDR1 is MNHEY and CDR2 SVGEGT. For the CDR3, the DNA is TGTGCCAGCAGTAACCCGGGGACAGTAAGTCAGCCCCAGCATTTT. Translating it yields CASSNPGTVSQPQHF.

The genes are TRBV18 and TRBJ2-1; 8 positions agree with TRBD1. The CDR3 runs 15 residues. CDR1 and CDR2 (germline): KGHSH, LQKENI. After removal of 6 bases from V and 2 bases from J, the junction contained 6 bases not matched to a gene. In nucleotides, the CDR3 is TGTGCCAGCTCCCCAGGACAGGGAACCTACAATGAGCAGTTCTTC. Protein sequence: CASSPGQGTYNEQFF. Combining the CDR3 with reference TRBV18 and TRBJ2-1 gives the whole variable domain NAGVMQNPRHLVRRRGQEARLRCSPMKGHSHVYWYRQLPEEGLKFMVYLQKENIIDESGMPKERFSAEFPKEGPSILRIQQVVRGDSAAYFCASSPGQGTYNEQFFGPGTRLTVL.

The rearrangement uses TRBV6-5 and TRBJ1-2; D gene ambiguous. Trimming stripped 4 bases from V and 8 bases from J, with 5 bases between. The CDR3 is 10 amino acids. Germline CDR1 is MNHEY and CDR2 is SVGAGI. CDR3 protein: CASSSVGYTF. The CDR3 DNA reads TGTGCCAGCAGTTCTGTCGGCTACACCTTC.

The J gene is TRBJ1-1, the V gene TRBV5-4; 7 bases map to TRBD1. This CDR3 is built from 14 residues. The V and J ends lost 3 bases and 1 base, in that order; junction bases with no gene match: 3. CDR1 and CDR2 from the germline V gene are SGHNT and YYREEE (reference sequence). The CDR3 region has the DNA TGTGCCAGCAGCTCAGGACAGGCGAACACTGAAGCTTTCTTT. It specifies CASSSGQANTEAFF.

The V gene is TRBV19, the J gene TRBJ1-6; no definite D call. Trimming cost V 9 bases and J 0 bases, with 12 bases left between them. The CDR3 spans 15 residues. Per the germline V gene, CDR1 is LNHDA and CDR2 is SQIVND (reference sequence). The CDR3 region has the DNA TGTGCCAGCAACCCGGGGAGCTCCTATAATTCACCCCTCCACTTT. It codes for CASNPGSSYNSPLHF.

In this sample, this clone turned up once. The chain uses TRBV18 and TRBJ2-5, with 10 bases matching TRBD1. This CDR3 has 18 amino acids. Germline V gene data show CDR1 as KGHSH and CDR2 as LQKENI. With V trimmed by 6 bases and J by 4 bases, 17 bases remained unmatched. The CDR3 bases are TGTGCCAGCTCGTCCCCGGGGGACAGGGGATTTCTCGCAGAGACCCAGTACTTC. Translation: CASSSPGDRGFLAETQYF.

V usage is TRBV18 and J usage is TRBJ1-6, with 8 nucleotides matching TRBD1. The V segment lost 6 bases and the J segment 9 bases; nucleotides outside the gene matches: 4. The CDR3 is 13 residues long. In germline, CDR1 is KGHSH, CDR2 LQKENI. The CDR3 sequence is CASSTGEGSPLHF. The DNA of the CDR3 is TGTGCCAGCTCGACAGGGGAAGGTTCACCCCTCCACTTT. Full variable domain (missing parts from reference TRBV18 and TRBJ1-6): NAGVMQNPRHLVRRRGQEARLRCSPMKGHSHVYWYRQLPEEGLKFMVYLQKENIIDESGMPKERFSAEFPKEGPSILRIQQVVRGDSAAYFCASSTGEGSPLHFGNGTRLTVT.

The chain has TRBV6-4 and TRBJ2-3, with D perhaps TRBD1 (6 bases). This CDR3 is built from 12 residues. Germline V gene sequence: CDR1 MRHNA, CDR2 SNTAGT. Trimming took off 3 bases at V and 5 bases at J, with 6 bases between the two ends. In nucleotides, the CDR3 is TGTGCCAGCAGTGAAGGGGGAGATACGCAGTATTTT. It codes for CASSEGGDTQYF.

J is TRBJ2-1 and V is TRBV6-5, with a weak D call TRBD2 (5 bases). This CDR3 is built from 15 residues. Germline loops: CDR1 MNHEY, CDR2 SVGAGI. V was cut by 6 bases and J by 6 bases, with 18 bases left in between. DNA of the CDR3: TGTGCCAGCAGCCAGAACGGGGTTCCCGGCAATGAGCAGTTCTTC. Its protein product is CASSQNGVPGNEQFF.

This clone has just one count. The V call is TRBV5-4, the J call TRBJ2-7, with a tentative D call TRBD2 (5 bases). Germline-derived CDR1 and CDR2 are SGHNT and YYREEE (reference sequence). V lost 0 bases, J lost 3 bases, and 13 bases lay in between. The CDR3 length is 15 residues. The DNA of the CDR3 is TGTGCCAGCAGCTTGGGTGGGAGATCCCGCTACGAGCAGTACTTC. Encoded protein: CASSLGGRSRYEQYF.

A single count supports this clone. The V gene is TRBV19, the J gene TRBJ1-3, with no clear D. This CDR3 is 13 amino acids long. CDR1 LNHDA and CDR2 SQIVND come from the germline V gene (reference sequence). V lost 6 bases and J 9 bases, leaving 15 bases between the germline ends. CDR3 in amino acids: CASSLGGSSTIYF. The CDR3 DNA reads as TGTGCCAGTAGCCTTGGCGGGTCAAGCACCATATATTTT.

The chain combines TRBV30 with TRBJ2-1, with 7 bases lining up with TRBD2. The CDR3 extends over 15 amino acids. J lost 2 bases, V lost 0 bases, and 4 bases had no gene match. CDR1 and CDR2 (germline): GTSNPN, SVGIG (reference sequence). In DNA form, the CDR3 reads TGTGCCTGGAGTGTAGGTAGCGGGCCCTACAATGAGCAGTTCTTC. Amino acids: CAWSVGSGPYNEQFF.

The genes are TRBV11-1 and TRBJ2-3; D remains unclear. This CDR3 is built from 13 residues. Looked up from germline, CDR1 is SGHAT and CDR2 is FQDESV (reference sequence). Trimming took 3 bases from V and 4 from J, leaving 8 bases between them. The CDR3 loop reads CASSFKGADTQYF. DNA of the CDR3: TGTGCCAGCAGCTTTAAAGGAGCAGATACGCAGTATTTT.

The J gene is TRBJ2-1, the V gene TRBV5-1; maybe TRBD2 (6 bases). The ends were cut back, 0 bases at V and 14 bases at J, with 18 bases in the middle. Germline CDR1 SGHRS, CDR2 YFSETQ. This CDR3 has 14 residues. The CDR3, as DNA: TGCGCCAGCAGCTTGGTTAGCGGCACCCTGGAGGAGTTCTTC. This encodes CASSLVSGTLEEFF.

The chain couples TRBV5-5 to TRBJ1-3, with D possibly being TRBD1 (5 bases). V was shortened by 2 bases and J by 2 bases, with 8 bases between the two germline ends. This CDR3 has 14 residues. Germline values: CDR1 SGHKS, CDR2 YYEKEE (reference sequence). The CDR3 protein is CASSFVGPGNTIYF. The CDR3 DNA reads TGTGCCAGCAGCTTCGTGGGGCCTGGAAACACCATATATTTT.

The chain links TRBV19 to TRBJ1-2, with 10 bases aligning to TRBD1. Germline CDR1 reads LNHDA; CDR2 reads SQIVND (reference sequence). The junction had 8 bases not matched to a gene; V was cut back by 6 bases and J by 4 bases. The CDR3 spans 15 residues. CDR3 residues: CASSAGQGYFYGYTF. Written as DNA, the CDR3 is TGTGCCAGTAGCGCGGGACAGGGGTATTTCTATGGCTACACCTTC.